These 31 T cell receptor beta chains were all obtained from the same sample, sequenced in a study of blood T cell repertoires in COVID-19. The protocol was immunoSEQ multiplex PCR, while the TCRdb copy is restricted to in-frame clones and leaves out a portion. The table has 150,000 to 200,000 clones, approximately 90% seen once; the top ten hold about 6.3%. The sequenced sample consisted of peripheral blood. Receptor source: a man aged 40-55 years with active or convalescent COVID-19.

The chain links TRBV6-5 to TRBJ1-1, with 8 bases fitting TRBD1. Germline CDR1 MNHEY, CDR2 SVGAGI. The CDR3 runs 14 residues. Trimming removed 5 bases from V and 9 bases from J; junction bases left unmatched: 11. CDR3 nucleotides: TGTGCCAGCAGTCCTTTAATGGACAGGGCAAAAGCTTTCTTT. Amino acids: CASSPLMDRAKAFF.

This clone came up once. The chain links TRBV5-1 to TRBJ2-5, with 7 nucleotides matching TRBD1. The ends lost 0 bases at V and 2 bases at J; junction bases unmatched: 10. CDR1 SGHRS and CDR2 YFSETQ come from the germline V gene. CDR3 size: 17 residues. CDR3 in amino acids: CASSLVYRGSQQETQYF. Here the CDR3 DNA reads TGCGCCAGCAGCTTGGTTTACAGGGGTAGCCAGCAAGAGACCCAGTACTTC.

The rearrangement joins TRBV27 to TRBJ1-1, with a possible D match to TRBD1 (6 bases). CDR3 length: 14 amino acids. Per the germline V gene, CDR1 is MNHEY and CDR2 is SMNVEV (reference sequence). The germline V and J ends were trimmed by 5 bases and 8 bases, with 18 bases remaining between them. The CDR3 region is CASSPVGQISEAFF. DNA for the CDR3: TGTGCCAGCAGTCCCGTCGGACAGATTTCCGAAGCTTTCTTT.

This chain links TRBV5-4 with TRBJ2-7, with 8 nucleotides matching TRBD2. This CDR3 is 17 amino acids long. Germline lookup yields CDR1 SGHNT and CDR2 YYREEE (reference sequence). V trimming: 4 bases; J trimming: 5 bases; junction bases outside the gene matches: 17. The CDR3 region has the DNA TGTGCCAGCAGCCCCGGGGTAGCGGGGTGGGACGCTAACGAGCAGTACTTC. Translated, it gives CASSPGVAGWDANEQYF.

This chain uses TRBV7-6 with TRBJ2-1, with 9 bases fitting TRBD1. The CDR3 loop spans 16 amino acids. The ends lost 1 base at V and 8 bases at J; junction bases unmatched: 9. The germline gives CDR1 SGHVS, CDR2 FNYEAQ. The CDR3 DNA reads TGTGCCAGCAGCTTAGTACAGGGGGCGCGAGTTTATGAGCAGTTCTTC. Protein sequence: CASSLVQGARVYEQFF.

The CDR3 sequence is CASSLAGYTF. The DNA for the CDR3 is TGTGCCAGCAGCCTCGCGGGCTACACCTTC. This chain joins TRBV7-8 and TRBJ1-2; D is unresolved. There are 10 residues in the CDR3. CDR1 is SGHVS and CDR2 is FQNEAQ in the germline V gene. Trimming stripped 5 bases from V and 8 bases from J, with 6 bases between.

This chain joins TRBV11-3 and TRBJ1-4, with 8 nucleotides matching TRBD1. Per the germline V gene, CDR1 is SGHNT and CDR2 is YENEEA. The CDR3 is made up of 17 amino acids. The junction had 11 bases not matched to a gene; V was cut back by 1 base and J by 7 bases. The CDR3 nucleotides are TGTGCCAGCAGCTTAGGAGCAACCGGGACAGGCGGTGAAAAACTGTTTTTT. This encodes CASSLGATGTGGEKLFF.

This clone was seen a single time. V gene TRBV29-1 combines with J gene TRBJ2-3; D is unclear. This CDR3 is built from 14 residues. V was cut by 6 bases and J by 4 bases, with 17 bases left in between. The germline CDR1 and CDR2 sequences are SQVTM and ANQGSEA. The CDR3 loop reads CSVVFGPVADTQYF. The CDR3 DNA is TGCAGCGTCGTTTTTGGGCCCGTCGCAGATACGCAGTATTTT.

V is TRBV7-3 and J is TRBJ1-1; D is possibly TRBD1 (6 bases). CDR1 is SGHTA and CDR2 is FQGTGA in the germline V gene. The length of the CDR3 is 13 residues. Trimming removed 4 bases from V and 2 bases from J, with 8 bases in between. CDR3 sequence: CASSSTGNTEAFF. CDR3 nucleotides: TGTGCCAGCAGCTCGACAGGTAACACTGAAGCTTTCTTT.

J is TRBJ2-5 and V is TRBV5-4, with D unclear. V was pared by 3 bases and J by 4 bases, with 7 bases between. CDR3 length equals 12 residues. Germline lookup yields CDR1 SGHNT and CDR2 YYREEE (reference sequence). The CDR3 is CASSSLRETQYF. The CDR3 bases are TGTGCCAGCAGCTCCTTGCGAGAGACCCAGTACTTC.

The chain recombines TRBV11-2 with TRBJ1-1; unclear D gene. The germline V gene encodes CDR1 SGHAT and CDR2 FQNNGV. V dropped 4 bases and J dropped 6 bases, with 6 bases sitting between them. The CDR3 totals 11 residues. The CDR3 spells CASSSVAEAFF. CDR3 sequence (DNA): TGTGCCAGCAGCTCAGTCGCTGAAGCTTTCTTT.

The chain is built from TRBV5-6 and TRBJ2-7; D may be TRBD1 (6 bases). The CDR3 is made up of 12 amino acids. Germline-derived CDR1 and CDR2 are SGHDT and YYEEEE. The V end was cut by 3 bases, the J end by 3 bases, with 7 bases between. The chain's CDR3 is CASSSGDYEQYF. The CDR3 region has the DNA TGTGCCAGCAGCTCAGGGGACTACGAGCAGTACTTC.

This rearrangement joins TRBV29-1 to TRBJ1-4; 8 bases match TRBD1. V lost 7 bases and J lost 6; bases outside the gene matches: 7. The CDR3 runs 13 residues. Germline assignment: CDR1 SQVTM and CDR2 ANQGSEA. CDR3 nucleotide sequence: TGCAGCGCCTCAGGGGGCGGTGATGAAAAACTGTTTTTT. Residues: CSASGGGDEKLFF.

The V call is TRBV2, the J call TRBJ1-1; no clear D. Trimming stripped 6 bases from V and 0 bases from J, with 8 bases between. Per germline, CDR1 SNHLY and CDR2 FYNNEI. CDR3 length: 13 amino acids. CDR3 loop: CASRRAMNTEAFF. For the CDR3, the DNA is TGTGCCAGCAGGAGGGCCATGAACACTGAAGCTTTCTTT.

The rearrangement uses TRBV2 and TRBJ2-3, with a weak D call TRBD1 (6 bases). There are 13 residues in the CDR3. Trimming took off 6 bases at V and 3 bases at J, with 10 bases between the two ends. Germline V CDR1 and CDR2: SNHLY, FYNNEI. The DNA for the CDR3 is TGTGCCAGCAGCGAACAGGGAACAGATACGCAGTATTTT. It translates to CASSEQGTDTQYF.

This chain joins TRBV30 and TRBJ2-3; 11 positions match TRBD1. Germline loops: CDR1 GTSNPN, CDR2 SVGIG (reference sequence). Trimming took 2 bases from V and 5 from J; bases not matched to a gene: 6. CDR3 size: 15 residues. DNA for the CDR3: TGTGCCTGGAGTCGGACAGGGGGCTTGAAAGATACGCAGTATTTT. Protein sequence: CAWSRTGGLKDTQYF.

The chain is built from TRBV6-5 and TRBJ1-2; 9 positions match TRBD1. This CDR3 has 13 amino acids. V dropped 6 bases and J dropped 5; count of bases not matched to a gene: 4. Per germline, CDR1 MNHEY and CDR2 SVGAGI. The CDR3: CASRAGTGYGYTF. CDR3 coding DNA: TGTGCCAGCAGAGCCGGGACAGGGTATGGCTACACCTTC.

V gene TRBV28 combines with J gene TRBJ1-2, with D possibly matching TRBD1 (5 bases). With 2 bases removed from V and 7 bases from J, the gap between germline ends came to 8 bases. This CDR3 spans 12 amino acids. The germline V gene encodes CDR1 MDHEN and CDR2 SYDVKM. CDR3 sequence (DNA): TGTGCCAGCAGTTTAGCTGGGGCTGGCTACACCTTC. It translates to CASSLAGAGYTF.

CDR3 in DNA: TGTGCCAGCAGCCCACGTGGGGCAGGTCTGGATACGCAGTATTTT. Translating gives CASSPRGAGLDTQYF. V and J are TRBV11-3 and TRBJ2-3; possible D gene TRBD1, 5 bases. This CDR3 region has 15 residues. Trimming took off 5 bases at V and 6 bases at J, with 18 bases between the two ends. Germline values: CDR1 SGHNT, CDR2 YENEEA.

The chain has TRBV15 and TRBJ1-1; D call uncertain. Germline CDR1 and CDR2: LNHNV and YYDKDF (reference sequence). The CDR3 covers 15 residues. The V end was cut by 1 base, the J end by 2 bases, with 11 bases between. CDR3 bases: TGTGCCACCAGCAGAGGTGATGGAGTCAACACTGAAGCTTTCTTT. Translation: CATSRGDGVNTEAFF.

The J gene is TRBJ1-4, the V gene TRBV4-1; TRBD1 might be the D (6 bases). The CDR3 spans 15 residues. Germline V gene sequence: CDR1 MGHRA, CDR2 YSYEKL. V dropped 4 bases and J dropped 2 bases, with 11 bases sitting between them. CDR3 protein: CASSRGGQTNEKLFF. The CDR3 nucleotides are TGCGCCAGCAGCCGAGGTGGACAGACTAATGAAAAACTGTTTTTT.

This chain connects TRBV7-2 to TRBJ2-7, with 7 bases lining up with TRBD2. Germline-derived CDR1 and CDR2 are SGHTA and FQGNSA. J gave up 2 bases and V 1 base, and 5 bases lay outside the gene matches. CDR3 length equals 15 residues. In DNA, the CDR3 is TGTGCCAGCAGCTTAGATCCCCGGGGGGCCTACGAGCAGTACTTC. Translated, it gives CASSLDPRGAYEQYF.

The chain employs TRBV12-3 or TRBV12-4 and TRBJ1-5; maybe TRBD1 (6 bases). This CDR3 spans 13 amino acids. V was shortened by 10 bases and J by 4 bases, with 14 bases between the two germline ends. The DNA for the CDR3 is TGTGCCATCGCCGGGACACCAAATCAGCCCCAGCATTTT. The encoded protein is CAIAGTPNQPQHF.

The gene calls are TRBV19 and TRBJ2-1, with 9 bases identical to TRBD2. Germline values: CDR1 LNHDA, CDR2 SQIVND (reference sequence). J gave up 4 bases and V 4 bases, and 2 bases lay outside the gene matches. CDR3 length: 14 residues. CDR3 protein: CASSSLAGYNEQFF. Written as DNA, the CDR3 is TGTGCCAGTAGTAGTCTAGCGGGGTACAATGAGCAGTTCTTC.

This chain uses TRBV5-1 with TRBJ1-1; D ambiguous. The CDR3 is 15 amino acids. The V end was cut by 1 base, the J end by 5 bases, with 15 bases between. Germline-derived CDR1 and CDR2 are SGHRS and YFSETQ. CDR3 protein: CASSLFGEGGTEAFF. The CDR3 coding sequence is TGCGCCAGCAGCTTGTTTGGGGAAGGAGGGACTGAAGCTTTCTTT.

The V call is TRBV3-1 (or the pseudogene TRBV3-2), the J call TRBJ1-1, with D possibly being TRBD1 (6 bases). The V end was cut by 2 bases, the J end by 1 base, with 20 bases between. The germline CDR1 and CDR2 sequences are LGHDT and YNNKEL (reference sequence). The CDR3 sequence is 18 residues long. The CDR3 coding sequence is TGTGCCAGCAGCCAAAAATGTGGGGAGGGGGATAAGAACACTGAAGCTTTCTTT. It specifies CASSQKCGEGDKNTEAFF.

The chain joins TRBV5-5 to TRBJ1-4; D is unclear. Trimming removed 6 bases from V and 0 bases from J, with 12 bases in between. The CDR3 runs 15 residues. In germline, CDR1 is SGHKS, CDR2 YYEKEE (reference sequence). CDR3 sequence (DNA): TGTGCCAGCAAACGGCCCGGGGCAACTAATGAAAAACTGTTTTTT. It translates to CASKRPGATNEKLFF. The full variable domain, with the rest looked up from reference TRBV5-5 and TRBJ1-4, is DAGVTQSPTHLIKTRGQQVTLRCSPISGHKSVSWYQQVLGQGPQFIFQYYEKEERGRGNFPDRFSARQFPNYSSELNVNALLLGDSALYLCASKRPGATNEKLFFGSGTQLSVL.

This rearrangement joins TRBV27 to TRBJ1-1, with TRBD1 matching over 9 bases. This CDR3 comprises 15 residues. V shed 5 bases, J shed 0 bases, and the junction held 4 bases outside the gene matches. CDR1 and CDR2 (germline): MNHEY, SMNVEV (reference sequence). The CDR3 is CASSPWTGVNTEAFF. DNA of the CDR3: TGTGCCAGCAGTCCATGGACAGGGGTGAACACTGAAGCTTTCTTT.

On this clone: The junction and the germline gene differ at one end; a read error may be behind it. The gene calls are TRBV27 and TRBJ2-7; a weak D match, TRBD1 (5 bases). The germline CDR1 and CDR2 sequences are MNHEY and SMNVEV (reference sequence). There are 14 residues in the CDR3. The CDR3 loop reads CASRLWQGSDEQYF. The CDR3 bases are TGTGCCAGCAGATTGTGGCAGGGCTCCGACGAGCAGTACTTC.

The rearrangement links TRBV29-1 to TRBJ2-2; 8 bases line up with TRBD1. V lost 8 bases and J lost 6; bases outside the gene matches: 17. CDR3 length: 16 amino acids. The germline CDR1 and CDR2 sequences are SQVTM and ANQGSEA. The CDR3 bases are TGCAGCACCACCGATTGGGCAGGGGGCATGGCCGGGGAGCTGTTTTTT. This codes for CSTTDWAGGMAGELFF.

The chain has TRBV27 and TRBJ2-7, with D perhaps TRBD1 (6 bases). V was trimmed by 6 bases and J by 4 bases, leaving 7 bases between them. From germline, CDR1 is MNHEY and CDR2 SMNVEV (reference sequence). The CDR3 sequence is 11 residues long. Here the CDR3 DNA reads TGTGCCAGCAGCAGGGGTTACGAGCAGTACTTC. As protein: CASSRGYEQYF.